A single sample is the source of the 23 T cell receptor beta chains below, sequenced in a study of T cells after yellow fever vaccination. One entry per CDR3 protein, called by TCRdb with MiXCR from the 5' RACE reads. The sample lists 300,000 to 400,000 distinct CDR3 sequences; roughly 4% were seen once. The input for sequencing was PBMCs, taken 5 days after the yellow fever booster vaccination. Receptor source: a man aged 18 to 29 who received the YFV17D yellow fever vaccine.

This rearrangement joins TRBV5-5 to TRBJ2-2; D remains ambiguous. Germline CDR1 and CDR2: SGHKS and YYEKEE (reference sequence). V was clipped by 0 bases and J by 2 bases, with 8 bases between them. CDR3 size: 15 residues. The CDR3 spells CASSLGYGNTGELFF. In nucleotides, the CDR3 is TGTGCCAGCAGCTTGGGCTATGGAAACACCGGGGAGCTGTTTTTT.

This clonotype appeared a few times. The V call is TRBV7-2, the J call TRBJ2-5, with D tentatively TRBD2 (6 bases). Germline CDR1 and CDR2: SGHTA and FQGNSA. CDR3 length: 15 amino acids. The germline V and J ends were trimmed by 1 base and 7 bases, with 16 bases remaining between them. The CDR3 DNA reads as TGTGCCAGCAGCTTAGGTTTTGAGGCGGGGAGGACCCAGTACTTC. Protein product: CASSLGFEAGRTQYF.

This clonotype was picked up a small number of times. The chain employs TRBV7-8 and TRBJ1-2; D not resolved. Germline assignment: CDR1 SGHVS and CDR2 FQNEAQ. This CDR3 is 16 amino acids long. Trimming stripped 5 bases from V and 6 bases from J, with 22 bases between. The CDR3 coding sequence is TGTGCCAGCAGCCTCTTAAGGACTCCTCCGAGGCATGGCTACACCTTC. This translates into CASSLLRTPPRHGYTF.

This clonotype was detected only a few times. The CDR3 coding sequence is TGCGCCAGCAGCGAGACGGGGAACGGACTGTTGTATGGCTACACCTTC. Encoded protein: CASSETGNGLLYGYTF. The J gene is TRBJ1-2, the V gene TRBV5-1; D not resolved. With 4 bases removed from V and 5 bases from J, the gap between germline ends came to 21 bases. This CDR3 is 16 amino acids long. CDR1 and CDR2 from the germline V gene are SGHRS and YFSETQ.

The chain employs TRBV27 and TRBJ1-1; D is possibly TRBD1 (6 bases). V was clipped by 5 bases and J by 3 bases, with 13 bases between them. CDR1 is MNHEY and CDR2 is SMNVEV in the germline V gene (reference sequence). The CDR3 extends over 14 amino acids. The CDR3 DNA follows: TGTGCCAGCAGTGCCCCCGGGGGCTACACTGAAGCTTTCTTT. This sequence encodes CASSAPGGYTEAFF.

This clonotype turned up a few times. This sequence joins TRBV5-1 and TRBJ1-2; D remains ambiguous. V gave up 3 bases and J gave up 4 bases, with 10 bases separating them. Germline values: CDR1 SGHRS, CDR2 YFSETQ. The CDR3 consists of 13 residues. The CDR3 bases are TGCGCCAGCAGCTCTGACGGACTCTATGGCTACACCTTC. Its protein is CASSSDGLYGYTF.

This clonotype was observed a handful of times. The J gene is TRBJ1-2, the V gene TRBV9, with D unresolved. The CDR3 length is 16 residues. Trimming stripped 4 bases from V and 4 bases from J, with 20 bases between. Germline V gene lookup returns CDR1 SGDLS and CDR2 YYNGEE. DNA for the CDR3: TGTGCCAGCAGCCTATATGGGGAGAGAGATTTCTATGGCTACACCTTC. It encodes CASSLYGERDFYGYTF.

This clonotype came up many times. This chain links TRBV5-6 with TRBJ1-1, with a weak D call TRBD1 (5 bases). The germline gives CDR1 SGHDT, CDR2 YYEEEE. This CDR3 has 14 residues. Trimming left V 6 bases short and J 1 base short, with 13 bases between. The CDR3 sequence: CASKNWGENTEAFF. In nucleotides, the CDR3 is TGTGCCAGCAAAAATTGGGGGGAGAACACTGAAGCTTTCTTT.

Ten or more counts support this clonotype. V gene TRBV7-9 combines with J gene TRBJ2-1; no definite D call. With 8 bases removed from V and 5 bases from J, the gap between germline ends came to 16 bases. Per germline, CDR1 SEHNR and CDR2 FQNEAQ (reference sequence). The CDR3 totals 14 residues. CDR3 sequence: CASSLVAENNEQFF. The DNA for the CDR3 is TGTGCCAGCTCCCTAGTCGCCGAGAACAATGAGCAGTTCTTC.

This clonotype was counted a few times. V is TRBV5-4 and J is TRBJ1-2, with TRBD1 matching over 8 bases. CDR1 SGHNT and CDR2 YYREEE come from the germline V gene (reference sequence). V lost 5 bases to trimming and J lost 6 bases; unmatched junction nucleotides: 9. The CDR3 sequence is 14 residues long. This chain's CDR3 is CASRLTGVRDGYTF. The CDR3 coding sequence is TGTGCCAGCAGGTTGACAGGGGTTCGGGATGGCTACACCTTC. The entire variable domain, with the rest obtained from reference TRBV5-4 and TRBJ1-2, is as follows: ETGVTQSPTHLIKTRGQQVTLRCSSQSGHNTVSWYQQALGQGPQFIFQYYREEENGRGNFPPRFSGLQFPNYSSELNVNALELDDSALYLCASRLTGVRDGYTFGSGTRLTVV.

The chain combines TRBV6-5 with TRBJ2-5; TRBD2 aligns across 13 bases. CDR1 and CDR2 (germline): MNHEY, SVGAGI. The CDR3 runs 16 residues. Trimming cost V 6 bases and J 5 bases; bases outside gene matches: 9. CDR3 nucleotides: TGTGCCAGCAGAACGACCTGGACTAGCGGGGGTGAGACCCAGTACTTC. It is translated as CASRTTWTSGGETQYF.

A few counts support this clonotype. J is TRBJ2-1 and V is TRBV14; possibly TRBD2 for D (5 bases). Deletions cut 3 bases from V and 7 bases from J, with 16 bases between. The CDR3 is 15 residues long. Looked up from germline, CDR1 is SGHDN and CDR2 is FVKESK. This CDR3 reads CASSQTGSTPNEQFF. The CDR3 nucleotides read TGTGCCAGCAGCCAGACGGGATCTACGCCTAATGAGCAGTTCTTC.

This clonotype was observed a handful of times. The chain combines TRBV30 with TRBJ2-1, with 7 bases fitting TRBD2. Germline CDR1 GTSNPN, CDR2 SVGIG (reference sequence). The V and J ends lost 2 bases and 10 bases, in that order; junction bases with no gene match: 11. The CDR3 length is 14 residues. The CDR3 sequence is CAWSRGTLGGEQFF. The DNA for the CDR3 is TGTGCCTGGAGTCGAGGGACTTTGGGGGGGGAGCAGTTCTTC.

The V call is TRBV18, the J call TRBJ2-5; D gene uncertain. V lost 3 bases and J 3 bases, leaving 11 bases between the germline ends. Germline CDR1 reads KGHSH; CDR2 reads LQKENI. There are 14 residues in the CDR3. The DNA of the CDR3 is TGTGCCAGCTCACCGTCCTGGCAGGAAGAGACCCAGTACTTC. This translates into CASSPSWQEETQYF.

The chain carries TRBV4-3 and TRBJ1-3, with D uncertain. This CDR3 has 22 amino acids. The germline gives CDR1 LGHNA, CDR2 YSLEER. Trimming removed 0 bases from V and 0 bases from J, with 27 bases in between. The CDR3 DNA sequence: TGCGCCAGCAGCCAAGATCCGAGAAATAGAGGACGGACCCTAGACTCTGGAAACACCATATATTTT. Translated: CASSQDPRNRGRTLDSGNTIYF.

This clonotype was observed at least ten times. This chain uses TRBV12-3 or TRBV12-4 with TRBJ2-5; 10 nucleotides agree with TRBD2. This CDR3 has 14 amino acids. Trimming cost V 6 bases and J 5 bases; bases outside gene matches: 6. The CDR3 nucleotides read TGTGCCAGCAGCCCTAGCGGGGGAACCGAGACCCAGTACTTC. Translating gives CASSPSGGTETQYF.

Many counts were recorded for this clonotype. The gene calls are TRBV5-1 and TRBJ2-3, with 7 bases identical to TRBD1. J was trimmed by 4 bases and V by 3 bases; bases with no gene match: 8. This CDR3 has 15 amino acids. Germline values: CDR1 SGHRS, CDR2 YFSETQ. The CDR3 loop is CASSSQQGSADTQYF. The DNA of the CDR3 is TGCGCCAGCAGCTCCCAACAGGGGAGCGCAGATACGCAGTATTTT.

This chain links TRBV9 with TRBJ2-1; the match to TRBD2 covers 9 bases. The CDR3 has 15 amino acids. In germline, CDR1 is SGDLS, CDR2 YYNGEE. V gave up 0 bases and J gave up 10 bases; unmatched junction bases: 8. CDR3 nucleotides: TGTGCCAGCAGCGTAGCTAGCGGGACCACAATCGAGCAGTTCTTC. It encodes CASSVASGTTIEQFF.

This clonotype was observed at least ten times. The chain employs TRBV10-2 and TRBJ2-5, with 11 bases lining up with TRBD2. Germline V gives CDR1 WSHSY, CDR2 SAAADI. The CDR3 is 14 amino acids. Losses at the gene ends were 6 bases for V and 9 bases for J; bases not matched to a gene: 9. Written as DNA, the CDR3 is TGCGCCAGCAGACTAGCGGGGGTGCTTTCGGCCCAGTACTTC. The encoded protein is CASRLAGVLSAQYF.

The genes are TRBV18 and TRBJ2-3; TRBD1 matches at 7 bases. V dropped 4 bases and J dropped 0; count of bases not matched to a gene: 4. This CDR3 comprises 15 residues. The germline gives CDR1 KGHSH, CDR2 LQKENI. The CDR3 DNA follows: TGTGCCAGCTCACACGAACAGGGGAGCACAGATACGCAGTATTTT. Protein product: CASSHEQGSTDTQYF.

This clonotype turned up a few times. The chain recombines TRBV3-1 with TRBJ1-1; D is undetermined. This CDR3 is built from 14 residues. The germline V gene has CDR1 LGHDT and CDR2 YNNKEL (reference sequence). Trimming took 3 bases from V and 1 from J, leaving 9 bases between them. CDR3 in DNA: TGTGCCAGCAGCCACACAAGTGGGAACACTGAAGCTTTCTTT. As protein: CASSHTSGNTEAFF.

This clonotype has at least ten counts. The chain uses TRBV6-2 or TRBV6-3 and TRBJ2-5; D call uncertain. V lost 8 bases to trimming and J lost 4 bases, with 5 bases between them. The CDR3 spans 10 residues. The germline gives CDR1 MNHEY, CDR2 SVGEGT. The CDR3 nucleotides are TGTGCCAGCGCGCGAGAGACCCAGTACTTC. Its translation: CASARETQYF.

The chain joins TRBV6-5 to TRBJ1-2; D is possibly TRBD1 (5 bases). Germline CDR1 is MNHEY and CDR2 is SVGAGI. The CDR3 is 15 amino acids. Deletions cut 6 bases from V and 3 bases from J, with 17 bases between. The CDR3 here is CASRGAGTYYYGYTF. For the CDR3, the DNA is TGTGCCAGCAGGGGTGCCGGGACTTACTACTATGGCTACACCTTC.